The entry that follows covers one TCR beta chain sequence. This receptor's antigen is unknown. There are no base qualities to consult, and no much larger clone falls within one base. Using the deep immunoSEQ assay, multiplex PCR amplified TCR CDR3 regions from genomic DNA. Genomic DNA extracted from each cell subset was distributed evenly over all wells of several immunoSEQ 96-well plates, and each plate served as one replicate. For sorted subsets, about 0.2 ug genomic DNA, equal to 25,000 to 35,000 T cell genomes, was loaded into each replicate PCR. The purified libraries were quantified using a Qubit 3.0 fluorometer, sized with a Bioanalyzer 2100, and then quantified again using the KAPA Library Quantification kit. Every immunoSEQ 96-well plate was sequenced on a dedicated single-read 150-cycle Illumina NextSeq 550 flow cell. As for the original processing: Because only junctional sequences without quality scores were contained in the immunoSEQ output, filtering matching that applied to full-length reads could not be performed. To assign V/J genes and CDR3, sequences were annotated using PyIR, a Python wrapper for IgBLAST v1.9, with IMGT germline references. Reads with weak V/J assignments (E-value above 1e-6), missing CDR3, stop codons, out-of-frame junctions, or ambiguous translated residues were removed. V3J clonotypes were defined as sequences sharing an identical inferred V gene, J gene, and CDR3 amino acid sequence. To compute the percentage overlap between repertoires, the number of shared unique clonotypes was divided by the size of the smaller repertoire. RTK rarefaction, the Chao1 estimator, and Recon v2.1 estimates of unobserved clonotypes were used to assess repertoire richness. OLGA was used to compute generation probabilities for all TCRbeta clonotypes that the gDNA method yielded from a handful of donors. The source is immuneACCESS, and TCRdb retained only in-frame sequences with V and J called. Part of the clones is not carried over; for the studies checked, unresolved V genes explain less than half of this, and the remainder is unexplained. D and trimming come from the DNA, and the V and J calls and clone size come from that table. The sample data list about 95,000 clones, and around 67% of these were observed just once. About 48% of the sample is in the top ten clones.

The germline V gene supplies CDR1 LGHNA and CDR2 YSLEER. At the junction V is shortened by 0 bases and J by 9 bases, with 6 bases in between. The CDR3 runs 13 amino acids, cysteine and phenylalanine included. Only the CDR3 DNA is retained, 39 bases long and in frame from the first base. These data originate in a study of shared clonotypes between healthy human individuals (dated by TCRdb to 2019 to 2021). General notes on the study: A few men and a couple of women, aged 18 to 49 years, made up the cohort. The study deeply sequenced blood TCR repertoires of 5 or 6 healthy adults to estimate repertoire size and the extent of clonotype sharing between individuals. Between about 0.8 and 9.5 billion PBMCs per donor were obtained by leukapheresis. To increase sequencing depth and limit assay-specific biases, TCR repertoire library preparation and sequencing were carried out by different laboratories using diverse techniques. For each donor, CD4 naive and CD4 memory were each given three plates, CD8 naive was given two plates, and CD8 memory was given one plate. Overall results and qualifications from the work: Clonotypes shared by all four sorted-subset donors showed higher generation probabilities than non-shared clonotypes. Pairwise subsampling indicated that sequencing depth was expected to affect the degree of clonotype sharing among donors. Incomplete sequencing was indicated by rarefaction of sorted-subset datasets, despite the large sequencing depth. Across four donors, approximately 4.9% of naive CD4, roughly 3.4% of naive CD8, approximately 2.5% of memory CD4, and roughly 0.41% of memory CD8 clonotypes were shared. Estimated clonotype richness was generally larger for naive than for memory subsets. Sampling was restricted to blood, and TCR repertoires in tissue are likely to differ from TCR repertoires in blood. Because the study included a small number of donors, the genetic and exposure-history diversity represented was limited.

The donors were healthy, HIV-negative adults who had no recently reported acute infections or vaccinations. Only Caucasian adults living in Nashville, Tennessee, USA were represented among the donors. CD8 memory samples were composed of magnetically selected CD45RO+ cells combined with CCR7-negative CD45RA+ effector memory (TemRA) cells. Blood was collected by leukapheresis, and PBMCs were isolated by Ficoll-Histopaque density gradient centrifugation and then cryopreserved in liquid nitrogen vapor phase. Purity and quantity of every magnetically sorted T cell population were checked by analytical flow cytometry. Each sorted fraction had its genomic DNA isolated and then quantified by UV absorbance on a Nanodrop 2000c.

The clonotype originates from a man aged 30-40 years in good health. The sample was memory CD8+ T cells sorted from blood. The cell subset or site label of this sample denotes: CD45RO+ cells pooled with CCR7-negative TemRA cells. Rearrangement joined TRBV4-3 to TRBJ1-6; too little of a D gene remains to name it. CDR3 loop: CASSQDGGSPLHF. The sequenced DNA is TGCGCCAGCAGCCAAGATGGTGGTTCACCCCTCCACTTT.